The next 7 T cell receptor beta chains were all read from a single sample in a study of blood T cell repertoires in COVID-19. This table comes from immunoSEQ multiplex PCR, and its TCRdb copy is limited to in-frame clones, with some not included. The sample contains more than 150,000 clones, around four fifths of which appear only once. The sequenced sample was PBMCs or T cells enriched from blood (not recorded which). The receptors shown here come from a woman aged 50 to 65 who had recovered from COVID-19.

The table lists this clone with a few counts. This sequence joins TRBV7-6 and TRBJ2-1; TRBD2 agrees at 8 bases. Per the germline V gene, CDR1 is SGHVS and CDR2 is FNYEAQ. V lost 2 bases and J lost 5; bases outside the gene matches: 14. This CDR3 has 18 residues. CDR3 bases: TGTGCCAGCAGCTTAAGGGCCTCACGAGCGGGAGTCAACAATGAGCAGTTCTTC. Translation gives CASSLRASRAGVNNEQFF.

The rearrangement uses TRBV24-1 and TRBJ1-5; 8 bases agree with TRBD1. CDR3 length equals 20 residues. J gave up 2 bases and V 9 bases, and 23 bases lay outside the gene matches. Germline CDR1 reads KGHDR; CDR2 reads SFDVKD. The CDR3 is CATGSSPGQGAGGGNQPQHF. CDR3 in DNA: TGTGCCACCGGATCTAGCCCGGGTCAGGGGGCTGGGGGCGGCAATCAGCCCCAGCATTTT.

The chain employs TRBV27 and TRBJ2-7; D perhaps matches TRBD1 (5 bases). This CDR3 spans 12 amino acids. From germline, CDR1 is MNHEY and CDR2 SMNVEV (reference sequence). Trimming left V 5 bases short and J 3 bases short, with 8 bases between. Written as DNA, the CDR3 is TGTGCCAGCAGTGCCCAGGGCTACGAGCAGTACTTC. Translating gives CASSAQGYEQYF.

As DNA, the CDR3 is TGCGCCAGCAGCATCAGACAGGGGGGGAATTCACCCCTCCACTTT. It codes for CASSIRQGGNSPLHF. V is TRBV5-1 and J is TRBJ1-6; 9 positions match TRBD1. The CDR3 is 15 residues long. J lost 7 bases, V lost 4 bases, and 6 bases had no gene match. The germline CDR1 and CDR2 sequences are SGHRS and YFSETQ.

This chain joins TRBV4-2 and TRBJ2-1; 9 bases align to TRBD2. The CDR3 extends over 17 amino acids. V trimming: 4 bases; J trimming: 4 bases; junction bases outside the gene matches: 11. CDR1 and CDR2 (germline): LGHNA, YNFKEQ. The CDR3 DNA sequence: TGTGCCAGCAGCCCTCAGGCAGCGGGAGGTTTATACAATGAGCAGTTCTTC. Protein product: CASSPQAAGGLYNEQFF.

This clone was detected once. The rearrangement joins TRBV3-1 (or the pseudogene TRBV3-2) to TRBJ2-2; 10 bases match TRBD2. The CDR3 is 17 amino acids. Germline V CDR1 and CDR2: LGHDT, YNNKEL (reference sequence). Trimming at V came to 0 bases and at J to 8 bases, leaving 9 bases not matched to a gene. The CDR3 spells CASSQDNLAGVSGELFF. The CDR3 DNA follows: TGTGCCAGCAGCCAAGATAACCTAGCGGGAGTCTCGGGGGAGCTGTTTTTT.

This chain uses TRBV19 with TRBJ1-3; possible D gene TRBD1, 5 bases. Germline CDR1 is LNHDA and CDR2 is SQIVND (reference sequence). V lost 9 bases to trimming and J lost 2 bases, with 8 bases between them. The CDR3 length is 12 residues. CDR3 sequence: CASWTTGNTIYF. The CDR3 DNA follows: TGTGCCAGCTGGACAACTGGAAACACCATATATTTT.